A single sample gave rise to the 8 T cell receptor beta chains below, sequenced in a study of T cells after yellow fever vaccination. TCRdb analysed the 5' RACE reads with MiXCR anew, one entry per CDR3 protein. The sample has a few hundred thousand distinct CDR3 sequences, roughly 5% seen once; the top ten hold under 3.5%. The starting material was CD4+ T cells sorted from PBMCs, obtained on the day of the yellow fever booster vaccination. Source of these receptors: a man between 18 and 29 years old who received the YFV17D yellow fever vaccine.

This clonotype was seen repeatedly, ten times or more. The V gene is TRBV6-5, the J gene TRBJ1-2; D is unclear. V lost 6 bases, J lost 3 bases, and 11 bases lay in between. Germline V gene lookup returns CDR1 MNHEY and CDR2 SVGAGI. This CDR3 contains 13 residues. Here the CDR3 DNA reads TGTGCCAGCAGCCGTTACAAGGACTATGGCTACACCTTC. It codes for CASSRYKDYGYTF.

In its sample, this clonotype was seen many times. This chain's CDR3 is CASSWWGVEQPQHF. The CDR3 DNA sequence: TGTGCCAGCAGTTGGTGGGGAGTCGAGCAGCCCCAGCATTTT. This chain joins TRBV28 and TRBJ1-5; no definite D call. Germline CDR1 reads MDHEN; CDR2 reads SYDVKM. The CDR3 has 14 amino acids. V lost 4 bases and J 7 bases, leaving 14 bases between the germline ends.

This clonotype appeared a few times. V usage is TRBV5-6 and J usage is TRBJ2-6, with TRBD2 identical over 8 bases. Trimming at V came to 5 bases and at J to 1 base, leaving 8 bases not matched to a gene. The germline V gene encodes CDR1 SGHDT and CDR2 YYEEEE. The CDR3 contains 17 residues. The DNA of the CDR3 is TGTGCCAGCAGACGGGGGGGTGACCCTTCTGGGGCCAACGTCCTGACTTTC. It specifies CASRRGGDPSGANVLTF.

This clonotype has a count of ten or more. V and J are TRBV7-9 and TRBJ1-1; 8 positions agree with TRBD1. The V segment lost 5 bases and the J segment 3 bases; nucleotides outside the gene matches: 8. The CDR3 length is 15 residues. Germline-derived CDR1 and CDR2 are SEHNR and FQNEAQ (reference sequence). Here the CDR3 DNA reads TGTGCCAGCAGCCTAGGACAGGGCGGAGACACTGAAGCTTTCTTT. This codes for CASSLGQGGDTEAFF.

J is TRBJ1-1 and V is TRBV10-3, with no clear D. Between the trimmed V and J ends, which lost 0 bases and 1 base, there was a span of 15 bases. Looked up from germline, CDR1 is ENHRY and CDR2 is SYGVKD. This CDR3 has 17 residues. CDR3 in DNA: TGTGCCATCAGTGAGTCTCGAGACACAAGCCCGAACACTGAAGCTTTCTTT. Translating it yields CAISESRDTSPNTEAFF.

This clonotype has more than one count but fewer than ten. V and J are TRBV7-3 and TRBJ1-1; D remains ambiguous. Germline V gene lookup returns CDR1 SGHTA and CDR2 FQGTGA. This CDR3 comprises 14 residues. The germline V and J ends were trimmed by 0 bases and 7 bases, with 12 bases remaining between them. The CDR3 loop is CASSLTGRPHEAFF. The CDR3 nucleotides are TGTGCCAGCAGCTTAACGGGCAGACCTCATGAAGCTTTCTTT.

This clonotype was observed many times. The chain carries TRBV14 and TRBJ2-3; D is unresolved. The CDR3 is made up of 14 amino acids. From germline, CDR1 is SGHDN and CDR2 FVKESK. The V gene lost 0 bases and the J gene lost 4 bases, with 8 bases spanning the gap. CDR3 in DNA: TGTGCCAGCAGCCAAGATCTCCCCCCAGATACGCAGTATTTT. Translated, it gives CASSQDLPPDTQYF.

This clonotype was detected many times. V gene TRBV29-1 combines with J gene TRBJ1-5, with D hard to call. CDR1 and CDR2 (germline): SQVTM, ANQGSEA. This CDR3 contains 12 residues. Trimming removed 4 bases at V and 1 base at J, with 5 bases between. The CDR3 reads CSVGGSNQPQHF. DNA for the CDR3: TGCAGCGTTGGAGGGAGCAATCAGCCCCAGCATTTT.